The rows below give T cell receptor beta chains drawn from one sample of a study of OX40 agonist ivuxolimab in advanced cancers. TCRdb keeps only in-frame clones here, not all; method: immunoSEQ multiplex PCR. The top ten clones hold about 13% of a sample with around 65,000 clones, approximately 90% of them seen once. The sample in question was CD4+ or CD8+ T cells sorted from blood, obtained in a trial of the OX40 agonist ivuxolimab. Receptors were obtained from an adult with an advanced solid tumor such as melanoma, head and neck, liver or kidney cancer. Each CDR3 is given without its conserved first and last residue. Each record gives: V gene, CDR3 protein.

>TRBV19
ASSPPGLAGYNEQF
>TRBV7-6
ASSRRFKAGIRYNEQF
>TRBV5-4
ASSRNGEEQY
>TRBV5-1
ASSLDGQSYEQY
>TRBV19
ASSAAAGYNEQF
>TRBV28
ASSSQQGAVTEAF
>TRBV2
ASSGRGIGYEQY
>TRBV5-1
ASSLGGSVAGVYEQY
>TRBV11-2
ASSSGRDRVYEQY
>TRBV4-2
ASSRWGEENTEAF
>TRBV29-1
SVAEGYEQY
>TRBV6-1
ASSPAPQETQY
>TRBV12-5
ASGTDRGSYNEQF
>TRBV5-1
ASSLILAKIQETQY
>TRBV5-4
ASSLIDTEAF
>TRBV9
ASSKDSNQPQH
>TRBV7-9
ASSSPSDSGINYEQY